The 3 T cell receptor beta chains presented below share a single source sample, sequenced in a study of shared clonotypes between healthy human individuals. Naive CD8 cells were CD45RO-negative, positively selected for CCR7, excluding terminally differentiated effector memory CD45RA+ cells. Profiling relied on immunoSEQ multiplex PCR, and the TCRdb table lists in-frame clones only, not all of them. The data contain some 2.1 million clones, just under 95% of them singletons. The sample consisted of naive CD8+ T cells sorted from blood. The receptors were gathered from a man aged 18-30 years in good health.

The gene calls are TRBV5-1 and TRBJ2-3, with a weak D call TRBD1 (5 bases). This CDR3 is built from 15 residues. Trimming took off 4 bases at V and 2 bases at J, with 14 bases between the two ends. Germline CDR1 and CDR2: SGHRS and YFSETQ. The CDR3 bases are TGCGCCAGCAGCCCACAGCAGGGCTCCACAGATACGCAGTATTTT. Translated, it gives CASSPQQGSTDTQYF.

In DNA form, the CDR3 reads TGTGCCAGCAGCGTAGGGGACATCAGCTCCTACGAGCAGTACTTC. Translating it yields CASSVGDISSYEQYF. The V call is TRBV9, the J call TRBJ2-7, with D possibly TRBD1 on 6 matching bases. V was cut by 0 bases and J by 0 bases, with 10 bases left in between. Per germline, CDR1 SGDLS and CDR2 YYNGEE. The length of the CDR3 is 15 residues.

The V gene is TRBV5-6, the J gene TRBJ2-7; 9 bases agree with TRBD1. The CDR3 has 15 residues. The germline CDR1 and CDR2 sequences are SGHDT and YYEEEE. V dropped 4 bases and J dropped 4; count of bases not matched to a gene: 9. In DNA form, the CDR3 reads TGTGCCAGCAGCACCACCGGGACAGGGTGGTACGAGCAGTACTTC. Its protein is CASSTTGTGWYEQYF.